The 23 T cell receptor beta chains below were found in one sample sequenced in a study of control samples from healthy donors and cancer patients. The repertoire was sequenced with immunoSEQ multiplex PCR; TCRdb's copy has only in-frame clones and lacks some. The sample holds roughly 190,000 clones, over 80% seen once. The sequenced material came from blood. The origin of the receptors is a man aged 30 to 45 in good health.

V usage is TRBV11-2 and J usage is TRBJ1-1; a weak D match, TRBD1 (5 bases). V was pared by 5 bases and J by 4 bases, with 8 bases between. CDR1 is SGHAT, CDR2 FQNNGV, per germline. CDR3 length equals 12 residues. The CDR3 protein is CASSPRVTEAFF. For the CDR3, the DNA is TGTGCCAGCAGCCCCAGGGTCACTGAAGCTTTCTTT.

CDR3 bases: TGTGCCAGCAGCGCCAGCCCAGGGAAGCATGAAAAACTGTTTTTT. The encoded protein is CASSASPGKHEKLFF. The V call is TRBV9, the J call TRBJ1-4, with D perhaps TRBD1 (5 bases). The CDR3 runs to 15 residues. CDR1 is SGDLS and CDR2 is YYNGEE in the germline V gene. V was trimmed by 3 bases and J by 6 bases, leaving 15 bases between them.

V gene TRBV7-9 combines with J gene TRBJ2-7; D gene uncertain. The V gene's germline CDR1 is SEHNR and CDR2 FQNEAQ (reference sequence). V was shortened by 1 base and J by 6 bases, with 10 bases between the two germline ends. The CDR3 runs to 13 residues. The CDR3 DNA sequence: TGTGCCAGCAGCTTAGGACTGACGGGCGAGCAGTACTTC. It encodes CASSLGLTGEQYF.

The chain has TRBV6-2 or TRBV6-3 and TRBJ2-7; no clear D gene. Germline V gives CDR1 MNHEY, CDR2 SVGEGT. This CDR3 spans 16 amino acids. The V end was cut by 0 bases, the J end by 0 bases, with 12 bases between. The CDR3 sequence is CASSYSNGAGSYEQYF. CDR3 sequence (DNA): TGTGCCAGCAGTTACTCGAATGGCGCTGGCTCCTACGAGCAGTACTTC.

The rearrangement uses TRBV18 and TRBJ2-7; 7 positions agree with TRBD2. CDR1 KGHSH and CDR2 LQKENI come from the germline V gene. The junction had 9 bases not matched to a gene; V was cut back by 0 bases and J by 4 bases. This CDR3 is built from 16 residues. The CDR3 is CASSPPAGVPNYEQYF. Here the CDR3 DNA reads TGTGCCAGCTCACCACCGGCGGGGGTCCCCAATTACGAGCAGTACTTC.

V and J are TRBV5-1 and TRBJ2-2, with 9 bases lining up with TRBD1. The CDR3 is 16 amino acids. Trimming removed 2 bases from V and 6 bases from J; junction bases left unmatched: 8. CDR1 is SGHRS, CDR2 YFSETQ, per germline. The CDR3 DNA sequence: TGCGCCAGCAGCTTAGGCTCGGGACAGGGTCCCGGGGAGCTGTTTTTT. Its translation is CASSLGSGQGPGELFF.

This chain links TRBV15 with TRBJ1-4; D is unclear. The germline V gene encodes CDR1 LNHNV and CDR2 YYDKDF (reference sequence). The CDR3 has 13 amino acids. V lost 0 bases to trimming and J lost 4 bases, with 3 bases between them. CDR3 region: CATSREVNEKLFF. The CDR3 coding sequence is TGTGCCACCAGCAGAGAAGTTAATGAAAAACTGTTTTTT.

The genes are TRBV19 and TRBJ2-3; weak D call: TRBD1 (6 bases). The CDR3 loop spans 14 amino acids. The germline V gene has CDR1 LNHDA and CDR2 SQIVND (reference sequence). Deletions cut 5 bases from V and 2 bases from J, with 11 bases between. The CDR3: CASSLQGPTDTQYF. The CDR3 DNA reads as TGTGCCAGTAGTCTGCAGGGGCCCACAGATACGCAGTATTTT.

The chain joins TRBV4-2 to TRBJ1-6; D is perhaps TRBD1 (6 bases). CDR3 length: 17 amino acids. The V gene lost 4 bases and the J gene lost 7 bases, with 20 bases spanning the gap. Germline lookup yields CDR1 LGHNA and CDR2 YNFKEQ. CDR3 protein: CASSPGEADTANSPLHF. The DNA for the CDR3 is TGTGCCAGCAGCCCAGGGGAGGCCGACACGGCGAATTCACCCCTCCACTTT.

This clone appeared once. The chain links TRBV9 to TRBJ1-2, with D possibly being TRBD1 (5 bases). CDR3 length equals 13 residues. Trimming left V 0 bases short and J 2 bases short, with 5 bases between. In germline, CDR1 is SGDLS, CDR2 YYNGEE. The CDR3 nucleotides are TGTGCCAGCAGCGTAGGACAGAACTATGGCTACACCTTC. Its translation: CASSVGQNYGYTF. The variable domain in full, with the rest retrieved from reference TRBV9 and TRBJ1-2, is DSGVTQTPKHLITATGQRVTLRCSPRSGDLSVYWYQQSLDQGLQFLIQYYNGEERAKGNILERFSAQQFPDLHSELNLSSLELGDSALYFCASSVGQNYGYTFGSGTRLTVV.

The rearrangement links TRBV6-5 to TRBJ2-7; the match to TRBD1 covers 8 bases. After removal of 2 bases from V and 4 bases from J, the junction contained 7 bases not matched to a gene. Germline V gene data show CDR1 as MNHEY and CDR2 as SVGAGI. CDR3 size: 15 residues. The CDR3 coding sequence is TGTGCCAGCAGTTACCCCCAAGGGACAGGATACGAGCAGTACTTC. It translates to CASSYPQGTGYEQYF.

CDR3 protein: CASRGQGQYTEAFF. Here the CDR3 DNA reads TGTGCCAGCAGGGGACAGGGACAGTACACTGAAGCTTTCTTT. The genes are TRBV6-5 and TRBJ1-1; 9 bases fit TRBD1. The CDR3 runs to 14 residues. The germline gives CDR1 MNHEY, CDR2 SVGAGI. The V segment lost 6 bases and the J segment 3 bases; nucleotides outside the gene matches: 5.

This clone occurred a few times. The gene calls are TRBV19 and TRBJ1-2; D possibly corresponds to TRBD1 (5 bases). Trimming shortened V by 7 bases and J by 7 bases, and 22 bases separated the two germline ends. The CDR3 runs 15 residues. Germline V gives CDR1 LNHDA, CDR2 SQIVND (reference sequence). The CDR3 reads CASTLDRDGKFGYTF. The CDR3 nucleotides are TGTGCCAGTACCCTTGACCGGGACGGTAAATTTGGCTACACCTTC.

This chain uses TRBV6-5 with TRBJ2-3; 7 positions agree with TRBD1. Germline CDR1 reads MNHEY; CDR2 reads SVGAGI. Trimming removed 4 bases from V and 1 base from J; junction bases left unmatched: 2. The CDR3 spans 14 residues. Here the CDR3 DNA reads TGTGCCAGCAGTTCCACAGGGGGCACAGATACGCAGTATTTT. Translated: CASSSTGGTDTQYF.

This clone was found once. V usage is TRBV5-1 and J usage is TRBJ2-1, with TRBD2 as a possible D gene (5 bases). Germline-derived CDR1 and CDR2 are SGHRS and YFSETQ. Between the trimmed V and J ends, which lost 1 base and 0 bases, there was a span of 14 bases. The length of the CDR3 is 17 residues. In DNA form, the CDR3 reads TGCGCCAGCAGCTTGTTGAGCGGATATAGCTCCTACAATGAGCAGTTCTTC. Amino acid sequence: CASSLLSGYSSYNEQFF.

This sequence joins TRBV7-2 and TRBJ1-3, with 7 bases aligning to TRBD1. Trimming cost V 4 bases and J 4 bases; bases outside gene matches: 4. CDR3 length: 14 amino acids. Germline loops: CDR1 SGHTA, CDR2 FQGNSA. The CDR3 is CASSSDRVGNTIYF. As DNA, the CDR3 is TGTGCCAGCAGCTCAGACAGGGTAGGAAACACCATATATTTT.

This chain connects TRBV15 to TRBJ2-7; no clear D. The V and J ends lost 1 base and 0 bases respectively, with 4 bases between them. Germline values: CDR1 LNHNV, CDR2 YYDKDF (reference sequence). There are 13 residues in the CDR3. The CDR3 DNA sequence: TGTGCCACCAGCAGAGTCGACTCCTACGAGCAGTACTTC. This encodes CATSRVDSYEQYF. Filled out from reference TRBV15 and TRBJ2-7, the complete variable domain reads DAMVIQNPRYQVTQFGKPVTLSCSQTLNHNVMYWYQQKSSQAPKLLFHYYDKDFNNEADTPDNFQSRRPNTSFCFLDIRSPGLGDTAMYLCATSRVDSYEQYFGPGTRLTVT.

The chain uses TRBV28 and TRBJ2-1; 9 bases map to TRBD1. Germline V gives CDR1 MDHEN, CDR2 SYDVKM. The CDR3 consists of 15 residues. V lost 4 bases and J lost 9; bases outside the gene matches: 10. CDR3 sequence (DNA): TGTGCCAGCAGTTCCGACAGGGGGGAACACGGTGAGCAGTTCTTC. Translated: CASSSDRGEHGEQFF.

A note on this clone: Other DNA variants within this sample encode the same CDR3. The rearrangement joins TRBV6-5 to TRBJ1-1; D remains unclear. Trimming took off 4 bases at V and 5 bases at J, with 8 bases between the two ends. The CDR3 is 12 amino acids. CDR1 is MNHEY, CDR2 SVGAGI, per germline. The CDR3 protein is CASSSGGTEAFF. The CDR3, as DNA: TGTGCCAGCAGTTCCGGTGGGACTGAAGCTTTCTTT.

The DNA of the CDR3 is TGTGCCAGCAGTGAAGGGGGTGACCGCCTGGAAGCTTTCTTT. It translates to CASSEGGDRLEAFF. The chain employs TRBV25-1 and TRBJ1-1, with D maybe TRBD1 (5 bases). The CDR3 has 14 amino acids. V was shortened by 2 bases and J by 8 bases, with 15 bases between the two germline ends. The germline CDR1 and CDR2 sequences are MGHDK and SYGVNS. Based on the CDR3 plus reference TRBV25-1 and TRBJ1-1, the full variable domain is EADIYQTPRYLVIGTGKKITLECSQTMGHDKMYWYQQDPGMELHLIHYSYGVNSTEKGDLSSESTVSRIRTEHFPLTLESARPSHTSQYLCASSEGGDRLEAFFGQGTRLTVV.

The CDR3 protein is CASSPGQANYGYTF. The CDR3 DNA follows: TGTGCCAGCAGCCCCGGCCAAGCTAACTATGGCTACACCTTC. This chain joins TRBV7-9 and TRBJ1-2, with D unresolved. Germline CDR1 is SEHNR and CDR2 is FQNEAQ (reference sequence). This CDR3 has 14 residues. V was cut by 5 bases and J by 0 bases, with 10 bases left in between.

The chain recombines TRBV9 with TRBJ1-6; maybe TRBD1 (5 bases). Germline V CDR1 and CDR2: SGDLS, YYNGEE. V lost 4 bases and J lost 7, with 15 bases in between. The CDR3 is 15 amino acids. This chain's CDR3 is CASSRTEGSNSPLHF. The CDR3 region has the DNA TGTGCCAGCAGCAGAACGGAGGGGTCAAATTCACCCCTCCACTTT.

As regards this clone: The same CDR3 is also encoded by other DNA sequences in this sample. The chain carries TRBV7-2 and TRBJ1-5; 8 bases are shared with TRBD1. V was clipped by 3 bases and J by 4 bases; unmatched bases: 2. The CDR3 sequence is 14 residues long. Per the germline V gene, CDR1 is SGHTA and CDR2 is FQGNSA. The CDR3 reads CASSFGQGNQPQHF. Written as DNA, the CDR3 is TGTGCCAGCAGCTTCGGACAGGGAAATCAGCCCCAGCATTTT. The full variable domain, in which reference TRBV7-2 and TRBJ1-5 provide the parts outside the CDR3, is GAGVSQSPSNKVTEKGKDVELRCDPISGHTALYWYRQSLGQGLEFLIYFQGNSAPDKSGLPSDRFSAERTGGSVSTLTIQRTQQEDSAVYLCASSFGQGNQPQHFGDGTRLSIL.